The next 20 T cell receptor beta chains were all read from a single sample in a study of post-analysis software for immune sequencing data. Findings and caveats of the study: Controls had lower frequencies than patients of roughly five TRBV segments, which included TRBV5-6, TRBV5-1 and TRBV20-1.

TCR beta libraries were prepared from cDNA with unique molecular identifiers. TCRdb re-derived calls from the PCR reads in MiXCR, one entry per CDR3 protein. Of about 210,000 distinct CDR3 sequences listed, 25% to 35% were seen once; the top ten hold approximately 3%. No antigen has been identified for these receptors. The sequenced material came from blood. All receptors come from a girl aged 2-17 years with multiple sclerosis.

In nucleotides, the CDR3 is TGTGCCCGACAGGGTCAGGCCTATGGCTACACCTTC. Its translation is CARQGQAYGYTF. The V gene is TRBV30, the J gene TRBJ1-2; 7 nucleotides align to TRBD1. Germline V gene sequence: CDR1 GTSNPN, CDR2 SVGIG (reference sequence). This CDR3 region has 12 residues. J gave up 4 bases and V 8 bases, and 7 bases lay outside the gene matches. The full variable domain, its missing parts supplied by reference TRBV30 and TRBJ1-2, is SQTIHQWPATLVQPVGSPLSLECTVEGTSNPNLYWYRQAAGRGLQLLFYSVGIGQISSEVPQNLSASRPQDRQFILSSKKLLLSDSGFYLCARQGQAYGYTFGSGTRLTVV.

This clonotype was seen only a few times. The chain joins TRBV5-1 to TRBJ2-3, with 8 bases lining up with TRBD2. Looked up from germline, CDR1 is SGHRS and CDR2 is YFSETQ. The trim removed 4 bases at V and 1 base at J, leaving 5 bases unmatched. There are 15 residues in the CDR3. The CDR3: CASSLRGVGTDTQYF. CDR3 DNA: TGCGCCAGCAGCCTGCGGGGGGTGGGCACAGATACGCAGTATTTT.

This clonotype occurred many times. This chain uses TRBV29-1 with TRBJ2-1; TRBD2 agrees at 11 bases. This CDR3 is built from 13 residues. J gave up 6 bases and V 7 bases, and 5 bases lay outside the gene matches. Germline values: CDR1 SQVTM, CDR2 ANQGSEA. Here the CDR3 DNA reads TGCAGCGGTCTAGCGGGAGGCCTCAATGAGCAGTTCTTC. Translated, it gives CSGLAGGLNEQFF.

This clonotype was found a few times. CDR3 in DNA: TGTGCCAGCAGTGAATACGCCGGGACAGGGGTAACCTACGAGCAGTACTTC. The encoded protein is CASSEYAGTGVTYEQYF. The chain recombines TRBV25-1 with TRBJ2-7; TRBD1 aligns across 10 bases. The CDR3 contains 17 residues. Germline CDR1 MGHDK, CDR2 SYGVNS. V lost 0 bases, J lost 2 bases, and 7 bases stayed unmatched.

The rearrangement links TRBV20-1 to TRBJ2-1, with D perhaps TRBD2 (5 bases). The CDR3 sequence is 14 residues long. CDR1 and CDR2 (germline): DFQATT, SNEGSKA (reference sequence). V lost 3 bases to trimming and J lost 5 bases, with 14 bases between them. The CDR3 region has the DNA TGCAGTGCTAGGTCGGCTAGCCCCGACAATGAGCAGTTCTTC. Translating it yields CSARSASPDNEQFF.

The chain combines TRBV6-4 with TRBJ2-3, with D tentatively TRBD1 or TRBD2 (5 bases each). Germline CDR1 MRHNA, CDR2 SNTAGT. The V end was cut by 6 bases, the J end by 6 bases, with 16 bases between. This CDR3 has 14 residues. The CDR3 bases are TGTGCCAGCAGCCGCCGGGGCCCGTGGGATACGCAGTATTTT. This gives the protein CASSRRGPWDTQYF.

In regard to this clonotype: Mismatch with germline at one junction end may stem from a read error. The J gene is TRBJ1-2, the V gene TRBV29-1; 8 bases are shared with TRBD1. The CDR3 is made up of 13 amino acids. CDR1 SQVTM and CDR2 ANQGSEA come from the germline V gene. The CDR3 nucleotides are TGCAGCGTCTCGACAGGGGTTAACTATGACTACACCTTC. Its translation is CSVSTGVNYDYTF.

This clonotype was picked up a small number of times. The chain couples TRBV5-6 to TRBJ2-5; D not resolved. The germline gives CDR1 SGHDT, CDR2 YYEEEE. There are 13 residues in the CDR3. V dropped 4 bases and J dropped 1 base, with 8 bases sitting between them. CDR3 residues: CASSPPSQETQYF. The CDR3 DNA sequence: TGTGCCAGCAGCCCACCCTCCCAAGAGACCCAGTACTTC. The full variable domain, completed using reference TRBV5-6 and TRBJ2-5, is DAGVTQSPTHLIKTRGQQVTLRCSPKSGHDTVSWYQQALGQGPQFIFQYYEEEERQRGNFPDRFSGHQFPNYSSELNVNALLLGDSALYLCASSPPSQETQYFGPGTRLLVL.

The CDR3 is CASSRQVGYGYTF. DNA of the CDR3: TGTGCCAGCAGTAGACAGGTTGGGTACGGCTACACCTTC. The chain carries TRBV28 and TRBJ1-2, with D possibly matching TRBD1 (6 bases). Germline-derived CDR1 and CDR2 are MDHEN and SYDVKM. CDR3 length: 13 residues. V lost 5 bases and J 8 bases, leaving 15 bases between the germline ends.

As regards this clonotype: Just one base apart from a much larger clone, this may be a read error. The chain couples TRBV25-1 to TRBJ1-2, with TRBD1 identical over 7 bases. CDR1 and CDR2 from the germline V gene are MGHDK and SYGVNS. The CDR3 length is 14 residues. After removal of 4 bases from V and 12 bases from J, the junction contained 14 bases not matched to a gene. The CDR3 here is CASSASRGAKGHTF. The CDR3 DNA reads TGTGCCAGCAGTGCCTCCAGGGGGGCGAAGGGCCACACCTTC.

J is TRBJ1-2 and V is TRBV12-5, with D hard to call. This CDR3 is built from 14 residues. CDR1 LGHNT and CDR2 FRNRAP come from the germline V gene. Deletions cut 1 base from V and 0 bases from J, with 6 bases between. CDR3 DNA sequence: TGTGCTAGTGGTTTGGGGTCAGCTAACTATGGCTACACCTTC. Protein sequence: CASGLGSANYGYTF.

This clonotype occurred a few times. The chain uses TRBV4-2 and TRBJ2-7; no definite D call. This CDR3 spans 16 amino acids. Trimming stripped 1 base from V and 2 bases from J, with 15 bases between. Germline V gene data show CDR1 as LGHNA and CDR2 as YNFKEQ. The CDR3 region has the DNA TGTGCCAGCAGCCAAGGACCAACCGAAGGGACCTACGAGCAGTACTTC. This translates into CASSQGPTEGTYEQYF.

The chain couples TRBV5-1 to TRBJ2-3, with 14 bases fitting TRBD2. Germline V gene sequence: CDR1 SGHRS, CDR2 YFSETQ. The CDR3 is 18 residues long. Trimming cost V 3 bases and J 0 bases; bases outside gene matches: 6. The DNA for the CDR3 is TGCGCCAGCAGCTGGGGGACTAGCGGGGGTTGGAGCACAGATACGCAGTATTTT. Translation: CASSWGTSGGWSTDTQYF.

The rearrangement joins TRBV5-1 to TRBJ2-7; 8 bases align to TRBD2. The CDR3 covers 14 residues. Looked up from germline, CDR1 is SGHRS and CDR2 is YFSETQ. Trimming cost V 2 bases and J 1 base; bases outside gene matches: 2. CDR3 in DNA: TGCGCCAGCAGCTTCCGGGAGGGGTCCTACGAGCAGTACTTC. Residues: CASSFREGSYEQYF. The whole variable domain, filled in from reference TRBV5-1 and TRBJ2-7, reads KAGVTQTPRYLIKTRGQQVTLSCSPISGHRSVSWYQQTPGQGLQFLFEYFSETQRNKGNFPGRFSGRQFSNSRSEMNVSTLELGDSALYLCASSFREGSYEQYFGPGTRLTVT.

This chain joins TRBV28 and TRBJ1-1, with unresolved D. The CDR3 loop spans 12 amino acids. CDR1 and CDR2 from the germline V gene are MDHEN and SYDVKM. Deletions cut 4 bases from V and 7 bases from J, with 10 bases between. The CDR3 here is CASSSDPFEAFF. Here the CDR3 DNA reads TGTGCCAGCAGTTCCGACCCATTTGAAGCTTTCTTT. The full variable domain, its missing parts supplied by reference TRBV28 and TRBJ1-1, is DVKVTQSSRYLVKRTGEKVFLECVQDMDHENMFWYRQDPGLGLRLIYFSYDVKMKEKGDIPEGYSVSREKKERFSLILESASTNQTSMYLCASSSDPFEAFFGQGTRLTVV.

This clonotype was recorded at least ten times. This rearrangement joins TRBV28 to TRBJ1-5, with a possible D match to TRBD1 (5 bases). Germline V gene sequence: CDR1 MDHEN, CDR2 SYDVKM. Trimming took 6 bases from V and 6 from J, leaving 12 bases between them. The CDR3 has 13 residues. DNA for the CDR3: TGTGCCAGCAGCCAAGGGGTTCTTCAGCCCCAGCATTTT. It specifies CASSQGVLQPQHF.

The table lists this clonotype with many counts. The chain couples TRBV4-2 to TRBJ2-5; no firm D call. Germline V lookup: CDR1 LGHNA, CDR2 YNFKEQ. Trimming pared 0 bases from V and 5 bases from J, leaving 10 bases between. CDR3 length: 14 residues. DNA for the CDR3: TGTGCCAGCAGCCAAGAACGGAGTCAGGAGACCCAGTACTTC. Protein: CASSQERSQETQYF.

This clonotype has just a few counts. CDR3 sequence reads: CSARAQGTDTYEQYF. In nucleotides, the CDR3 is TGCAGTGCAAGGGCGCAAGGGACAGACACTTACGAGCAGTACTTC. The chain links TRBV20-1 to TRBJ2-7; TRBD1 matches 7 bases. Germline V gene sequence: CDR1 DFQATT, CDR2 SNEGSKA (reference sequence). The junction had 15 bases not matched to a gene; V was cut back by 6 bases and J by 4 bases. The CDR3 is 15 residues long.

Many counts were recorded for this clonotype. V and J are TRBV20-1 and TRBJ2-7; D is perhaps TRBD1 (6 bases). Germline V gene data show CDR1 as DFQATT and CDR2 as SNEGSKA (reference sequence). V lost 4 bases and J 2 bases, leaving 9 bases between the germline ends. There are 12 residues in the CDR3. The CDR3 DNA follows: TGCAGTGCTAAACAGGGAGCCTACGAGCAGTACTTC. This sequence encodes CSAKQGAYEQYF.

Notes on this clonotype: A much more abundant neighbour one base away suggests this may be a read error. This chain links TRBV20-1 with TRBJ1-2, with 10 bases fitting TRBD1. Germline V gene lookup returns CDR1 DFQATT and CDR2 SNEGSKA (reference sequence). J lost 10 bases, V lost 1 base, and 15 bases had no gene match. The CDR3 totals 16 residues. The CDR3 here is CSARVAPRDRGADYTF. DNA for the CDR3: TGCAGTGCTAGAGTGGCCCCCCGGGACAGGGGTGCTGACTACACCTTC.